This entry lists 9 T cell receptor beta chains sequenced from one sample in a study of blood T cell repertoires in COVID-19. Profiled with immunoSEQ multiplex PCR; TCRdb holds only in-frame clones, not every one. The data contain about 68,000 clones, roughly 84% of them singletons. Sequenced input: peripheral blood. The source is a man in his fifties or sixties with active COVID-19.

The chain recombines TRBV19 with TRBJ1-1; 7 nucleotides agree with TRBD1. Unmatched junction bases numbered 1, after V lost 8 bases and J lost 1 base. The CDR3 is 12 residues long. Germline values: CDR1 LNHDA, CDR2 SQIVND (reference sequence). CDR3 amino acids: CASDRENTEAFF. CDR3 bases: TGTGCCAGTGACAGGGAGAACACTGAAGCTTTCTTT.

The chain combines TRBV5-3 with TRBJ2-1, with TRBD2 matching 10 bases. TRBV5-3 is assigned to the ORF class and has an uncertain function. The CDR3 length is 15 residues. The ends lost 6 bases at V and 14 bases at J; junction bases unmatched: 17. CDR3 DNA: TGTGCCAGAACGACAGACAGCGGGGGGGCCTCGGTTGAGTTCTTC. Its protein product is CARTTDSGGASVEFF.

Only one count was recorded for this clone. The CDR3 spells CASSQDRGIGYGYTF. CDR3 nucleotides: TGCGCCAGCAGCCAGGATAGGGGGATAGGGTATGGCTACACCTTC. V is TRBV4-1 and J is TRBJ1-2; possible D gene TRBD1, 6 bases. CDR1 MGHRA and CDR2 YSYEKL come from the germline V gene. The CDR3 runs 15 residues. Trimming pared 3 bases from V and 5 bases from J, leaving 16 bases between.

The rearrangement uses TRBV24-1 and TRBJ2-1; D not resolved. The CDR3 loop spans 13 amino acids. The germline gives CDR1 KGHDR, CDR2 SFDVKD. Trimming pared 3 bases from V and 12 bases from J, leaving 14 bases between. The CDR3 sequence: CATSDPRSTGQFF. CDR3 DNA sequence: TGTGCCACCAGTGATCCACGTTCTACTGGGCAGTTCTTC.

This sequence joins TRBV5-1 and TRBJ2-1; 13 bases are shared with TRBD2. The CDR3 spans 15 residues. Trimming cost V 0 bases and J 10 bases; bases outside gene matches: 4. CDR1 and CDR2 from the germline V gene are SGHRS and YFSETQ. The CDR3 coding sequence is TGCGCCAGCAGCTTGGGGACTAGCGGGAGTCAGGAGCAGTTCTTC. Translating gives CASSLGTSGSQEQFF.

The chain recombines TRBV7-9 with TRBJ1-3; possible D gene TRBD1, 5 bases. Germline CDR1 SEHNR, CDR2 FQNEAQ (reference sequence). CDR3 size: 16 residues. Trimming pared 0 bases from V and 0 bases from J, leaving 9 bases between. In nucleotides, the CDR3 is TGTGCCAGCAGCTTAGCGACAGCCTTCTCTGGAAACACCATATATTTT. It codes for CASSLATAFSGNTIYF.

This rearrangement joins TRBV2 to TRBJ1-5; D might be TRBD1 (6 bases). Germline V gene lookup returns CDR1 SNHLY and CDR2 FYNNEI. Between the trimmed V and J ends, which lost 7 bases and 0 bases, there was a span of 16 bases. The CDR3 is 16 residues long. CDR3 amino acids: CASMGAGSYSNQPQHF. CDR3 DNA: TGTGCCAGCATGGGGGCAGGTAGCTATAGCAATCAGCCCCAGCATTTT.

This clone was picked up one time. The V gene is TRBV3-1 (or the pseudogene TRBV3-2), the J gene TRBJ2-2, with TRBD2 matching over 9 bases. CDR1 is LGHDT, CDR2 YNNKEL, per germline (reference sequence). V lost 4 bases to trimming and J lost 2 bases; unmatched junction nucleotides: 8. The CDR3 has 17 amino acids. CDR3 nucleotides: TGTGCCAGCAGCCCGACATTAGCGGGAGTAAACACCGGGGAGCTGTTTTTT. Encoded protein: CASSPTLAGVNTGELFF.

This sequence joins TRBV6-5 and TRBJ1-4; TRBD1 matches 9 bases. The germline V gene encodes CDR1 MNHEY and CDR2 SVGAGI. The V and J ends lost 6 bases and 10 bases, in that order; junction bases with no gene match: 6. CDR3 size: 13 residues. The DNA of the CDR3 is TGTGCCAGCAGAGGGACAGGGACAGGAAAACTGTTTTTT. It translates to CASRGTGTGKLFF.